This TCR beta chain is drawn from a study of blood T cell repertoires in COVID-19. Study overall: Donors in the United States, Italy and Spain gave samples during acute or convalescent COVID-19. In each case, the material was cDNA or gDNA derived from T cells, B-cell-depleted T cells, or PBMCs.

The germline V and J ends were trimmed by 4 bases and 8 bases, with 11 bases remaining between them. The CDR3 consists of 11 residues. Germline values: CDR1 DFQATT, CDR2 SNEGSKA (reference sequence). Per the original methods: Reference gene primer amplification yielded estimated nucleated cell counts. TCRdb's copy holds only in-frame clones and misses some; the assay was immunoSEQ multiplex PCR. D and trimming were read from the DNA, whereas the V and J calls and clone size are those reported in that table. The table records over 75,000 clones, 80% to 85% of them present only once. Specimen: peripheral blood. This chain joins TRBV20-1 and TRBJ1-2; D remains unclear. The receptor was derived from a woman at least 80 years old with active or convalescent COVID-19. The CDR3 reads CSATQQVGYTF. CDR3 DNA: TGCAGTGCTACCCAACAAGTCGGCTACACCTTC.